This T cell receptor beta chain was captured by sequencing in a study of blood T cells in healthy people across ages. The CDR3 covers 16 residues. V dropped 6 bases and J dropped 2; count of bases not matched to a gene: 11. Germline-derived CDR1 and CDR2 are MNHEY and SVGEGT. A few counts support this clonotype. Its specificity is not known. Using a J-beta primer mix together with a sample-barcoded 5' primer, a second PCR was run for about 7 to 12 cycles. Every cDNA was tagged by a template-switch adaptor with 12 random nucleotides. No fewer than 3 million CDR3-containing paired-end reads came from each sample. TCRdb itself ran the 5' RACE reads through MiXCR, one entry per CDR3 protein. The sample gives roughly 800,000 distinct CDR3 sequences, 58% of which show up once; 22% is in the top ten. Overall study results and limits: From one million sequenced T cells, diversity estimates were lower bounds.

J is TRBJ2-3 and V is TRBV6-2 or TRBV6-3; 7 bases align to TRBD2. The sequenced sample was blood. This TCR derives from a man aged 25 to 45 in good health. The DNA for the CDR3 is TGTGCCAGCAGCTCCTGGGCTAGCGGATACACAGATACGCAGTATTTT. Protein: CASSSWASGYTDTQYF.